This section outlines one TCR beta chain sequence together with its context. Its antigen is undetermined. Produced via immunoSEQ multiplex PCR; TCRdb's table is partial and in-frame only. The data show some 100,000 clones, with 92% seen just once and approximately 0.73% held by the top ten. The data are from a study of siplizumab effects on memory and regulatory T cells. Notes on the study in general: Siplizumab significantly reduced alloreactive sequences traceable to unstimulated CD4+ memory cells.

With V trimmed by 5 bases and J by 3 bases, 3 bases remained unmatched. The CDR3 consists of 13 residues. From germline, CDR1 is SGHAT and CDR2 FQNNGV. The sequence derives from a human donor in good health. Material: Tregs sorted from blood. The chain recombines TRBV11-2 with TRBJ2-7; 8 bases match TRBD1. CDR3 amino acids: CASSKDRVYEQYF. Here the CDR3 DNA reads TGTGCCAGCAGCAAGGACAGGGTCTACGAGCAGTACTTC.